The 15 T cell receptor beta chains presented below share a single source sample, sequenced in a study of blood T cell repertoires in COVID-19. The method was immunoSEQ multiplex PCR; TCRdb's version includes in-frame clones alone and lacks a portion of them. There are hundreds of thousands of clones in the sample; approximately 86% occur only once, and roughly 1.9% lies in the top ten. The sample was PBMCs or T cells enriched from blood (not recorded which). The receptors stem from a woman between 35 and 50 years old with acute COVID-19.

The chain recombines TRBV18 with TRBJ2-2, with 11 bases lining up with TRBD1. The junction had 11 bases not matched to a gene; V was cut back by 5 bases and J by 6 bases. CDR1 is KGHSH and CDR2 is LQKENI in the germline V gene. There are 17 residues in the CDR3. The DNA for the CDR3 is TGTGCCAGCTCAGACCAAAGGACAGGGGGCTTTCCCGGGGAGCTGTTTTTT. It yields the protein CASSDQRTGGFPGELFF.

The V call is TRBV30, the J call TRBJ2-3; 11 positions agree with TRBD2. V shed 1 base, J shed 12 bases, and the junction held 6 bases outside the gene matches. The CDR3 contains 13 residues. Germline V gene data show CDR1 as GTSNPN and CDR2 as SVGIG (reference sequence). The CDR3 DNA reads TGTGCCTGGAGTGAGCTAGCGGGGGGTCCCCAGTATTTT. It is translated as CAWSELAGGPQYF. Full variable domain (rest looked up from reference TRBV30 and TRBJ2-3): SQTIHQWPATLVQPVGSPLSLECTVEGTSNPNLYWYRQAAGRGLQLLFYSVGIGQISSEVPQNLSASRPQDRQFILSSKKLLLSDSGFYLCAWSELAGGPQYFGPGTRLTVL.

This chain connects TRBV12-3 or TRBV12-4 to TRBJ1-3, with D possibly matching TRBD1 (6 bases). The CDR3 length is 13 residues. V gave up 11 bases and J gave up 6 bases, with 17 bases separating them. CDR3 coding DNA: TGTGCCGCACGGGGGGGCGTATTAAACACCATATATTTT. The encoded protein is CAARGGVLNTIYF.

This clone was counted between two and nine times. The same CDR3 also results from other DNA sequences found in this sample. V and J are TRBV7-2 and TRBJ1-1; TRBD1 matches 8 bases. CDR1 is SGHTA, CDR2 FQGNSA, per germline. V shed 5 bases, J shed 5 bases, and the junction held 7 bases outside the gene matches. CDR3 size: 14 residues. CDR3 in amino acids: CASSPDRGWTEAFF. DNA for the CDR3: TGTGCCAGCAGCCCAGACAGGGGATGGACTGAAGCTTTCTTT.

DNA for the CDR3: TGTGCCTGGACCCCGGTAGGGGGCGCGAGAAACACTGAAGCTTTCTTT. Translated: CAWTPVGGARNTEAFF. V usage is TRBV30 and J usage is TRBJ1-1, with 7 bases aligning to TRBD1. The V segment lost 4 bases and the J segment 2 bases; nucleotides outside the gene matches: 13. CDR1 and CDR2 (germline): GTSNPN, SVGIG (reference sequence). The CDR3 consists of 16 residues.

This chain uses TRBV7-9 with TRBJ2-6; TRBD1 agrees at 7 bases. CDR3 length: 18 amino acids. With V trimmed by 2 bases and J by 1 base, 8 bases remained unmatched. Germline CDR1 is SEHNR and CDR2 is FQNEAQ (reference sequence). CDR3 DNA sequence: TGTGCCAGCAGCTTAATGGCAGGGGGAATATCTGGGGCCAACGTCCTGACTTTC. This translates into CASSLMAGGISGANVLTF.

This clone was detected only once. The gene calls are TRBV7-6 and TRBJ1-1; the D gene is possibly TRBD1 (5 bases). The CDR3 has 15 residues. Germline assignment: CDR1 SGHVS and CDR2 FNYEAQ. Deletions cut 5 bases from V and 4 bases from J, with 17 bases between. CDR3 region: CASSALRAGGTEAFF. The CDR3 region has the DNA TGTGCCAGCAGCGCGCTGAGGGCGGGGGGCACTGAAGCTTTCTTT.

This chain links TRBV19 with TRBJ2-1; 12 bases are shared with TRBD1. Germline loops: CDR1 LNHDA, CDR2 SQIVND (reference sequence). The V segment lost 5 bases and the J segment 0 bases; nucleotides outside the gene matches: 11. This CDR3 is 19 amino acids long. Here the CDR3 reads CASSVRGQGAIISYNEQFF. CDR3 bases: TGTGCCAGTAGTGTCCGGGGACAGGGGGCGATCATCTCCTACAATGAGCAGTTCTTC. Together with reference TRBV19 and TRBJ2-1, the CDR3 gives the full variable domain: DGGITQSPKYLFRKEGQNVTLSCEQNLNHDAMYWYRQDPGQGLRLIYYSQIVNDFQKGDIAEGYSVSREKKESFPLTVTSAQKNPTAFYLCASSVRGQGAIISYNEQFFGPGTRLTVL.

This clone was detected only once. This rearrangement joins TRBV9 to TRBJ1-2; D gene ambiguous. In germline, CDR1 is SGDLS, CDR2 YYNGEE. Trimming cost V 0 bases and J 6 bases, with 9 bases left between them. CDR3 length equals 13 residues. CDR3 sequence: CASSVVGRNGYTF. CDR3 nucleotide sequence: TGTGCCAGCAGCGTAGTGGGGAGGAATGGCTACACCTTC.

The chain employs TRBV2 and TRBJ1-6, with D perhaps matching TRBD1 (5 bases). V was shortened by 5 bases and J by 10 bases, with 15 bases between the two germline ends. Germline loops: CDR1 SNHLY, CDR2 FYNNEI. This CDR3 comprises 14 residues. The CDR3, as DNA: TGTGCCAGCAGTCTTGCGGGGGAGAGATCACCCCTCCACTTT. This sequence encodes CASSLAGERSPLHF.

The chain is built from TRBV6-4 and TRBJ1-4; D is perhaps TRBD1 (6 bases). Germline V lookup: CDR1 MRHNA, CDR2 SNTAGT. The CDR3 has 13 residues. V was clipped by 8 bases and J by 8 bases, with 15 bases between them. CDR3 sequence (DNA): TGTGCCAGCGGGGGACACAGAGGCGAAAAACTGTTTTTT. Amino acid sequence: CASGGHRGEKLFF.

This clone occurred a few times. The chain employs TRBV7-6 and TRBJ2-7; TRBD2 matches at 7 bases. CDR1 and CDR2 (germline): SGHVS, FNYEAQ. The V gene end was trimmed by 3 bases and the J gene end by 0 bases; junction bases not matched to a gene: 11. The CDR3 sequence is 17 residues long. This chain's CDR3 is CASSFLSSGPRSYEQYF. The CDR3 region has the DNA TGTGCCAGCAGCTTCTTGTCTAGCGGACCCCGCTCCTACGAGCAGTACTTC.

The genes are TRBV30 and TRBJ2-7; 9 bases fit TRBD1. The germline V gene encodes CDR1 GTSNPN and CDR2 SVGIG (reference sequence). With 4 bases clipped from V and 3 bases from J, the junction kept 7 bases outside the gene matches. There are 14 residues in the CDR3. CDR3 loop: CAWTGTGIYYEQYF. The DNA of the CDR3 is TGTGCCTGGACCGGGACAGGGATTTACTACGAGCAGTACTTC.

The rearrangement links TRBV2 to TRBJ1-6; D perhaps matches TRBD1 (5 bases). The CDR3 runs 13 residues. The V gene lost 3 bases and the J gene lost 11 bases, with 11 bases spanning the gap. Germline loops: CDR1 SNHLY, CDR2 FYNNEI. The CDR3 protein is CASSDEAGTPLHF. CDR3 nucleotides: TGTGCCAGCAGTGACGAGGCAGGGACACCCCTCCACTTT.

The chain carries TRBV6-6 and TRBJ1-2; 9 positions agree with TRBD1. Trimming removed 6 bases from V and 0 bases from J; junction bases left unmatched: 8. Germline lookup yields CDR1 MNHNY and CDR2 SVGAGI (reference sequence). The CDR3 is 16 amino acids. DNA for the CDR3: TGTGCCAGCAGCGACACCCGGACAGGGGCTAACTATGGCTACACCTTC. Translating it yields CASSDTRTGANYGYTF.